This TCR beta chain comes out of a study of response to subunit inactivated influenza vaccine (dated by TCRdb to the late 2010s). Background for the entire study: Deep quantitative T cell receptor repertoire profiling was used in the study to track responses to a trivalent subunit inactivated influenza vaccine.

Library preparation used RT-PCR. The instrument was an Illumina HiSeq 2500. The public reads were reprocessed in TCRdb via fastp at Q25 and MiXCR, keeping in-frame beta chains. Records with the same CDR3 protein are collapsed into one entry carrying the most frequent genes and DNA. A total of roughly 620,000 distinct CDR3 sequences appear in this sample, 11% of them only once. Clones ranked in the top ten supply approximately 10% of the sample. This clonotype was seen a handful of times. It lacks a known antigen. No base-level quality is on record; no much larger clone is a single base apart. At the junction V is shortened by 1 base and J by 0 bases, with 13 bases in between. From the germline V gene, CDR1 is LGHNA and CDR2 is YSLEER. The CDR3 starts with the cysteine, ends with the phenylalanine, and has 16 residues. Only the CDR3 DNA stays, 48 bases, in frame from base 1. General conclusions and limits of the study: The authors suggested that each seasonal influenza vaccination may recruit only a limited number of new T cells.

These sequences were also reported in another study, on T cells expressing NK-cell markers. That second report states: TCR beta cDNA libraries were made by 5'RACE template switching that added a universal primer site and unique molecular identifiers. In sorted CD3+CD56+NKG2C+, CD3+CD56+NKG2C- and CD3+CD56-NKG2C+ T-cell subsets from about 8 donors, TCR beta-chain repertoires were profiled. Among the eight sequenced donors, only one was HCMV-seronegative, while the other seven were HCMV-seropositive. To restrict sorting to alphabetaTCR-expressing T cells, an anti-gammadeltaTCR antibody was added in several experiments. In several donors, the dominant CD3+CD56+NKG2C+ clonotypes were found to rank among the top 10 CD8+ clonotypes and to make up about 1.0-7.0% of CD8+ T cells. Those dominant clonotypes were again the most abundant among CD3+CD56-NKG2C+ cells in a handful of donors, at about 28.3-65%. Whether the expanded NKG2C-expressing T cell clones were specific for HCMV antigens remained unclear. All eight donors whose samples were sequenced were randomly selected healthy volunteers, three of them men and five women. HCMV serostatus was determined by detecting HCMV-specific IgG in serum with a commercial ELISA kit. Ficoll density gradient centrifugation was used to isolate peripheral blood mononuclear cells from blood. For several donors, bulk peripheral blood T-cell repertoires were also sequenced from unsorted PBMC. Synthesis of cDNA was primed from the TCR beta constant segment and was followed by two consecutive PCR amplification steps. Illumina HiSeq 2000/2500, MiSeq or NextSeq was used to sequence libraries as 2 x 150 bp reads. Reads were demultiplexed and grouped by UMI with MIGEC, and clonotypes were assembled and quantified with MiTCR. To exclude erroneous sequences, any TCR cDNA sequence not supported by at least two reads was discarded. The tcR package was used for downstream repertoire analysis, with clonotypes matched between fractions based on CDR3 nucleotide sequence plus V segment. Antigen specificity was annotated against VDJdb with VDJmatch, allowing one amino acid substitution in CDR3.

The TCR originated in a man aged 45-65 years who received an inactivated influenza vaccine. Donor details come from another sample of the same person, matched by shared clones. Sequenced here: PBMCs from blood, sampled on the day of vaccination. The chain links TRBV4-3 with TRBJ2-7, with the D call perhaps TRBD1 or TRBD2, each one matching 5 bases. The nucleotides read TGCGCCAGCAGCCAAGGAATCGCAGGGAGCTCCTACGAGCAGTACTTC. Translated, it reads CASSQGIAGSSYEQYF.